This TCR beta chain was retrieved from a study of read filtering for tumor transcriptome and immune sequencing (dated by TCRdb to the early 2020s). Regarding the complete study: The cohort was composed of more than 16 male and 14 to 15 female patients, with a mean age of 65.9 years and an age range of roughly 40 to 80. By revised international staging, about 8 patients were R-ISS I, some 16 were R-ISS II and over five were R-ISS III. After DNase treatment, whole-transcriptome libraries were prepared with the TruSeq RNA Access Library Prep Kit. TCR-region mapped reads per sample ranged from about 4 to 10.27 million with IR-seq versus only about 75 to 1,400 with RNA-seq. TCR repertoires obtained by targeted immune repertoire sequencing and by bulk whole-transcriptome sequencing performed on the same bone marrow samples were compared. One of the main goals was to work out a read-filtering strategy for immune repertoire data, in particular whether clonotypes backed by only a single read should be removed.

Every patient had bone marrow sampled at the time of active disease. Ficoll-Hypaque density gradient centrifugation was used to isolate bone marrow mononuclear cells. Myeloma plasma cells were removed and CD138-negative cells were collected by negative selection after labeling with CD138 magnetic microbeads on a MACS separator. Purity of the isolated cells was checked by flow cytometry on an Attune NxT using CD138 antibodies. TRIzol reagent was used to extract total RNA, and a NanoDrop spectrophotometer was used to quantify the extracted RNA. For each patient, paired RNA-seq and IR-seq were run on the CD138-negative bone marrow sample from that patient. The junction shows trimming of 2 bases on V and 5 bases on J, and the gene matches do not reach 4 bases of it. CDR1 and CDR2 (LNHDA, SQIVND) derive from the germline V gene (reference sequence). The CDR3 spans 16 residues, from the cysteine through the phenylalanine. Solely the CDR3 DNA is kept, with 48 bases framed from the first base.

Starting from 400 ng RNA, TCR libraries were constructed with the Immunoverse kit using molecular barcoded adaptors that cover the alpha/delta and beta/gamma chains. The same RNA used for transcriptome sequencing was used for TCR library preparation. An Illumina HiSeq 4000 with 2 x 150 cycles was used to sequence the TCR libraries. In the authors' own workflow: With MiXCR, TCR reads were aligned to human V, D, J and C references and assembled into CDR3 clonotypes, with quality filtering and error correction included. Clonotype counts and gene usage diversity were analyzed with the tcR package in R. Raw mapping reads were checked after the RNA-seq reads had been mapped by STAR aligner version 2.5.3a onto the human GRCh37 genome. To test how sequencing depth affects detected clonotypes, IR-seq fastq files were randomly downsampled with Seqtk 1.3. Clones were called with MiXCR by TCRdb after fastp trimmed the public reads at Q25, and only in-frame beta chains were retained. Merged by CDR3 protein, the rows form single entries marked with the most common genes and DNA. The V and J calls were determined by TCRdb, not by the authors. The sample has roughly 90,000 distinct CDR3 sequences on record, roughly a fifth of them singletons. Around 10% of the sample rests with the top ten.

Points the paper makes about the study in general: In IR-seq, about 82% of clonotypes but 3% to 4.5% of total reads were represented by single-read clonotypes, whereas in RNA-seq, roughly three quarters of clonotypes and around 40% of reads were represented by single-read clonotypes. IR-seq captured clonotypes at much higher depth and more reliably than RNA-seq, and smaller IR-seq throughput sufficed to identify most shared clonotypes. The correlation between IR-seq and RNA-seq shared clonotype proportions was increased by removal of single-read clonotypes. The sorted CD138-negative fraction was a mixed bone marrow immune population, not purified T cells.

This clonotype showed up many times. Its target antigen remains unknown. Base qualities are not recorded, but no much larger clone differs from it by a single base. This receptor was identified in a donor aged 40 or over with multiple myeloma. This chain joins TRBV19 to TRBJ2-1; the central 12 bases match TRBD2. Specimen: a population of CD138-negative cells sorted from bone marrow. Sample cell subset or site, as interpreted from the label and publication: bone marrow mononuclear cells depleted of CD138+ plasma/myeloma cells by negative magnetic selection. The DNA sequence reads TGTGCCAGTAGTATACTAGCGGGGGGGTTTCACAATGAGCAGTTCTTC. It specifies CASSILAGGFHNEQFF.